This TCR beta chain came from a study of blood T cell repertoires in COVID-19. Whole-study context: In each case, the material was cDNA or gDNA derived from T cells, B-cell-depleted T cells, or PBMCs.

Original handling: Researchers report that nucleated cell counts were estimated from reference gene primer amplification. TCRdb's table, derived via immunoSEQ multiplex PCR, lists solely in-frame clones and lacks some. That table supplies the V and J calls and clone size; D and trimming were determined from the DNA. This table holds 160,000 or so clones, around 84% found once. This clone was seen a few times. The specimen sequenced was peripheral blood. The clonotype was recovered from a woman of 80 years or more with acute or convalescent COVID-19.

The DNA for the CDR3 is TGTGCCAGCAGCGCGAGCGGGTCTACCTACGAGCAGTACTTC. Residues: CASSASGSTYEQYF. The rearrangement joins TRBV9 to TRBJ2-7; D may be TRBD2 (6 bases). Germline loops: CDR1 SGDLS, CDR2 YYNGEE. Trimming took 3 bases from V and 2 from J, leaving 12 bases between them. The CDR3 is 14 residues long.